The 27 T cell receptor beta chains below come from one sample, sequenced in a study of OX40 agonist ivuxolimab in advanced cancers. Clones were sequenced by immunoSEQ multiplex PCR, and TCRdb holds only the in-frame ones, with some missing. The data show tens of thousands of clones, roughly 86% seen once. This material consisted of CD4+ or CD8+ T cells sorted from blood, taken in a trial of the OX40 agonist ivuxolimab. These receptors were collected from an adult with an advanced solid tumor such as melanoma, head and neck, liver or kidney cancer.

This chain uses TRBV6-1 with TRBJ2-3, with a tentative D call TRBD2 (6 bases). From germline, CDR1 is MNHNS and CDR2 SASEGT. V lost 4 bases to trimming and J lost 8 bases, with 19 bases between them. The CDR3 extends over 15 amino acids. CDR3 loop: CASSGMEGYGPTQYF. The CDR3 region has the DNA TGTGCCAGCAGTGGGATGGAGGGGTACGGCCCTACGCAGTATTTT.

As DNA, the CDR3 is TGTGCCAGCAGTCAGAGGGGGCGCGGGGAGACCCAGTACTTC. It specifies CASSQRGRGETQYF. The V gene is TRBV11-2, the J gene TRBJ2-5; TRBD1 agrees at 7 bases. Trimming removed 6 bases from V and 5 bases from J; junction bases left unmatched: 9. CDR1 is SGHAT, CDR2 FQNNGV, per germline. The CDR3 totals 14 residues.

The chain employs TRBV6-1 and TRBJ1-1, with D tentatively TRBD1 (6 bases). V was shortened by 7 bases and J by 1 base, with 10 bases between the two germline ends. The CDR3 is made up of 13 amino acids. CDR1 is MNHNS and CDR2 is SASEGT in the germline V gene. The CDR3 region has the DNA TGTGCCAGCATTTTACAGGGGAACACTGAAGCTTTCTTT. Encoded protein: CASILQGNTEAFF.

The chain joins TRBV2 to TRBJ1-5; perhaps TRBD1 as D (5 bases). CDR3 size: 14 residues. Trimming stripped 8 bases from V and 4 bases from J, with 15 bases between. The germline CDR1 and CDR2 sequences are SNHLY and FYNNEI. The CDR3 sequence: CASGGGVGNQPQHF. The CDR3 nucleotides are TGTGCCAGCGGGGGTGGGGTCGGAAATCAGCCCCAGCATTTT.

This chain connects TRBV7-9 to TRBJ2-1; D is unresolved. Trimming removed 5 bases from V and 6 bases from J, with 23 bases in between. Germline lookup yields CDR1 SEHNR and CDR2 FQNEAQ (reference sequence). The CDR3 length is 17 residues. CDR3 DNA sequence: TGTGCCAGCAGCCCAAGATGGGTCACGAGGTCCCTCAATGAGCAGTTCTTC. Amino acid sequence: CASSPRWVTRSLNEQFF.

The CDR3 here is CASSSTGSGELFF. The CDR3 region has the DNA TGTGCCAGCAGCTCTACAGGGTCCGGGGAGCTGTTTTTT. The rearrangement links TRBV7-3 to TRBJ2-2; a weak D match, TRBD1 (6 bases). The germline V gene encodes CDR1 SGHTA and CDR2 FQGTGA. Trimming pared 4 bases from V and 6 bases from J, leaving 9 bases between. The CDR3 loop spans 13 amino acids. The variable domain in full, completed from reference TRBV7-3 and TRBJ2-2, reads GAGVSQTPSNKVTEKGKYVELRCDPISGHTALYWYRQSLGQGPEFLIYFQGTGAADDSGLPNDRFFAVRPEGSVSTLKIQRTERGDSAVYLCASSSTGSGELFFGEGSRLTVL.

The rearrangement joins TRBV9 to TRBJ1-1, with 7 bases that match TRBD1. V was clipped by 0 bases and J by 13 bases; unmatched bases: 15. In germline, CDR1 is SGDLS, CDR2 YYNGEE. The CDR3 length is 15 residues. CDR3 coding DNA: TGTGCCAGCAGCGTAGTCGACAGGGCGTCAACCAAGCTTTTCTTT. Translating gives CASSVVDRASTKLFF.

V and J are TRBV7-6 and TRBJ2-3; D assignment may be TRBD1 or TRBD2 (6 bases each). Trimming removed 2 bases at V and 3 bases at J, with 18 bases between. Looked up from germline, CDR1 is SGHVS and CDR2 is FNYEAQ. The CDR3 length is 17 residues. This CDR3 is CASSLTVGGARTDTQYF. The CDR3 bases are TGTGCCAGCAGCTTAACGGTGGGGGGCGCTCGGACAGATACGCAGTATTTT.

The gene calls are TRBV18 and TRBJ2-5; D call uncertain. The J call could be wrong; TRBJ2-7 is a better fit for the DNA end. The CDR3 runs to 13 residues. Germline CDR1 reads KGHSH; CDR2 reads LQKENI. CDR3: CASSRTASYEQYF. As DNA, the CDR3 is TGTGCCAGCTCACGGACGGCCTCCTACGAGCAGTACTTC.

This chain uses TRBV27 with TRBJ1-2; weak D call: TRBD1 (5 bases). The germline CDR1 and CDR2 sequences are MNHEY and SMNVEV (reference sequence). The CDR3 consists of 15 residues. V was cut by 6 bases and J by 0 bases, with 14 bases left in between. The CDR3 reads CASRWGVGANYGYTF. The CDR3 coding sequence is TGTGCCAGCAGATGGGGGGTCGGGGCTAACTATGGCTACACCTTC.

Turning to this clone: Additional DNA sequences in this sample encode the identical CDR3. The chain has TRBV2 and TRBJ2-7; possible D gene TRBD2, 5 bases. The ends were cut back, 6 bases at V and 1 base at J, with 13 bases in the middle. CDR1 and CDR2 (germline): SNHLY, FYNNEI. This CDR3 contains 14 residues. The chain's CDR3 is CASSEGSLSYEQYF. CDR3 DNA: TGTGCCAGCAGCGAGGGATCCCTTTCCTACGAGCAGTACTTC. Combining the CDR3 with reference TRBV2 and TRBJ2-7 gives the whole variable domain EPEVTQTPSHQVTQMGQEVILRCVPISNHLYFYWYRQILGQKVEFLVSFYNNEISEKSEIFDDQFSVERPDGSNFTLKIRSTKLEDSAMYFCASSEGSLSYEQYFGPGTRLTVT.

The chain recombines TRBV7-9 with TRBJ2-7; 10 bases line up with TRBD2. The trim removed 3 bases at V and 5 bases at J, leaving 4 bases unmatched. This CDR3 spans 14 amino acids. Germline values: CDR1 SEHNR, CDR2 FQNEAQ (reference sequence). Here the CDR3 reads CASSFSSGGNEQYF. The CDR3 DNA follows: TGTGCCAGCAGCTTTTCTAGCGGGGGTAACGAGCAGTACTTC.

The chain carries TRBV27 and TRBJ2-3, with 9 positions matching TRBD1. J gave up 8 bases and V 6 bases, and 12 bases lay outside the gene matches. The CDR3 runs 15 residues. Germline V lookup: CDR1 MNHEY, CDR2 SMNVEV (reference sequence). The CDR3 sequence is CASRTPGQGKGTQYF. For the CDR3, the DNA is TGTGCCAGCAGGACTCCGGGACAGGGTAAGGGTACGCAGTATTTT.

DNA for the CDR3: TGTGCCAGCAGTGAAGCAGGGACCCACTATGGCTACACCTTC. Its protein product is CASSEAGTHYGYTF. The V call is TRBV2, the J call TRBJ1-2; D might be TRBD1 (5 bases). Trimming removed 0 bases from V and 3 bases from J, with 8 bases in between. From germline, CDR1 is SNHLY and CDR2 FYNNEI. CDR3 length equals 14 residues.

The chain uses TRBV6-6 and TRBJ1-2, with TRBD1 matching 9 bases. The germline V gene has CDR1 MNHNY and CDR2 SVGAGI (reference sequence). V lost 7 bases and J lost 6; bases outside the gene matches: 6. CDR3 length: 13 residues. Here the CDR3 DNA reads TGTGCCAGCAAACGACAGGGGGGCGATGGCTACACCTTC. It specifies CASKRQGGDGYTF.

This sequence joins TRBV6-1 and TRBJ1-1, with TRBD1 matching 10 bases. Germline V gene lookup returns CDR1 MNHNS and CDR2 SASEGT. The CDR3 consists of 16 residues. J lost 5 bases, V lost 4 bases, and 10 bases had no gene match. This chain's CDR3 is CASSGQGAFGGTEAFF. The CDR3 coding sequence is TGTGCCAGCAGTGGACAGGGGGCTTTTGGGGGAACTGAAGCTTTCTTT.

CDR3 sequence reads: CASSKDDRGQIGELFF. DNA for the CDR3: TGTGCCAGCAGCAAAGACGACAGGGGGCAAATCGGGGAGCTGTTTTTT. V is TRBV21-1 and J is TRBJ2-2; TRBD1 reflects the table's D call only, with no check against the DNA. TRBV21-1 has pseudogene status. The CDR3 has 16 amino acids.

This chain links TRBV2 with TRBJ2-2; D gene uncertain. This CDR3 region has 12 residues. Trimming cost V 6 bases and J 2 bases, with 4 bases left between them. Looked up from germline, CDR1 is SNHLY and CDR2 is FYNNEI. The CDR3: CASRLNTGELFF. In DNA form, the CDR3 reads TGTGCCAGCAGACTAAACACCGGGGAGCTGTTTTTT.

The rearrangement links TRBV29-1 to TRBJ1-1; D is undetermined. This CDR3 is 12 amino acids long. Germline-derived CDR1 and CDR2 are SQVTM and ANQGSEA. The V gene lost 4 bases and the J gene lost 2 bases, with 8 bases spanning the gap. The CDR3 DNA reads TGCAGCGTTGTGCGGGGAAACACTGAAGCTTTCTTT. Protein: CSVVRGNTEAFF.

This clone was counted once. This chain uses TRBV6-4 with TRBJ2-3; D call uncertain. Trimming shortened V by 4 bases and J by 1 base, and 9 bases separated the two germline ends. The CDR3 sequence is 14 residues long. Germline lookup yields CDR1 MRHNA and CDR2 SNTAGT. In DNA, the CDR3 is TGTGCCAGCAGTGTGGGTTTTGGCACAGATACGCAGTATTTT. This translates into CASSVGFGTDTQYF.

This rearrangement joins TRBV5-5 to TRBJ2-5, with D perhaps TRBD2 (6 bases). The germline V gene has CDR1 SGHKS and CDR2 YYEKEE (reference sequence). The CDR3 consists of 15 residues. Trimming took off 2 bases at V and 0 bases at J, with 11 bases between the two ends. The CDR3 here is CASSFDWGDQETQYF. CDR3 nucleotide sequence: TGTGCCAGCAGCTTTGACTGGGGGGACCAAGAGACCCAGTACTTC.

The chain links TRBV11-2 to TRBJ1-4; 9 nucleotides match TRBD1. The CDR3 contains 15 residues. Losses at the gene ends were 5 bases for V and 6 bases for J; bases not matched to a gene: 7. Germline V gene data show CDR1 as SGHAT and CDR2 as FQNNGV. The CDR3 reads CASSRRTGDYEKLFF. The CDR3 DNA reads TGTGCCAGCAGCCGACGGACAGGGGACTATGAAAAACTGTTTTTT.

The genes are TRBV6-5 and TRBJ2-1, with 7 bases lining up with TRBD1. Germline-derived CDR1 and CDR2 are MNHEY and SVGAGI. The CDR3 consists of 16 residues. J was trimmed by 2 bases and V by 1 base; bases with no gene match: 5. DNA for the CDR3: TGTGCCAGCAGTTACTTATCCGGGACAGCCTACAATGAGCAGTTCTTC. This codes for CASSYLSGTAYNEQFF.

The J gene is TRBJ2-7, the V gene TRBV4-1, with TRBD2 matching 8 bases. Looked up from germline, CDR1 is MGHRA and CDR2 is YSYEKL. The CDR3 sequence is 15 residues long. The junction had 8 bases not matched to a gene; V was cut back by 6 bases and J by 1 base. This CDR3 is CASREGSGGSYEQYF. Here the CDR3 DNA reads TGCGCCAGCAGGGAGGGGAGCGGGGGATCCTACGAGCAGTACTTC.

The chain is built from TRBV18 and TRBJ1-4, with a possible D match to TRBD1 (6 bases). This CDR3 is built from 15 residues. Germline-derived CDR1 and CDR2 are KGHSH and LQKENI. Between the trimmed V and J ends, which lost 6 bases and 8 bases, there was a span of 19 bases. The CDR3 sequence is CASSLTEHQGEKLFF. DNA for the CDR3: TGTGCCAGCTCGCTGACGGAGCACCAGGGGGAAAAACTGTTTTTT.

The chain has TRBV19 and TRBJ1-1, with D possibly matching TRBD1 (5 bases). Germline CDR1 and CDR2: LNHDA and SQIVND (reference sequence). The CDR3 totals 11 residues. The CDR3 loop reads CGTQRNTEAFF. In nucleotides, the CDR3 is TGTGGGACACAAAGAAACACTGAAGCTTTCTTT.

This chain links TRBV5-1 with TRBJ2-5; tentatively, D is TRBD2 (6 bases). The V and J ends lost 2 bases and 0 bases respectively, with 11 bases between them. Germline CDR1 is SGHRS and CDR2 is YFSETQ. The CDR3 spans 15 residues. CDR3 protein: CASSFSLAYQETQYF. As DNA, the CDR3 is TGCGCCAGCAGCTTCAGCCTAGCGTACCAAGAGACCCAGTACTTC.